This T cell receptor beta chain was sequenced for a study of blood T cell repertoires in COVID-19. Study information: Donors in the United States, Italy and Spain gave samples during acute or convalescent COVID-19. PBMCs, B-cell-depleted T cells, or T cells were the source of the cDNA or gDNA that made up the material.

Assay used: immunoSEQ multiplex PCR; TCRdb lists only in-frame clones, some missing. The repertoire consists of about 160,000 clones, with roughly 84% occurring once and the leading ten covering less than 3%. Trimming left V 2 bases short and J 7 bases short, with 14 bases between. The V gene's germline CDR1 is MNHEY and CDR2 SMNVEV (reference sequence). The CDR3 has 14 amino acids. This clonotype was sampled from a woman aged 55-69 years with acute or convalescent COVID-19. The chain recombines TRBV27 with TRBJ1-1, with a weak D call TRBD1 (6 bases). The sequenced sample consisted of peripheral blood. The chain's CDR3 is CASSLIGGLVEAFF. CDR3 coding DNA: TGTGCCAGCAGTTTAATCGGGGGGCTTGTTGAAGCTTTCTTT.